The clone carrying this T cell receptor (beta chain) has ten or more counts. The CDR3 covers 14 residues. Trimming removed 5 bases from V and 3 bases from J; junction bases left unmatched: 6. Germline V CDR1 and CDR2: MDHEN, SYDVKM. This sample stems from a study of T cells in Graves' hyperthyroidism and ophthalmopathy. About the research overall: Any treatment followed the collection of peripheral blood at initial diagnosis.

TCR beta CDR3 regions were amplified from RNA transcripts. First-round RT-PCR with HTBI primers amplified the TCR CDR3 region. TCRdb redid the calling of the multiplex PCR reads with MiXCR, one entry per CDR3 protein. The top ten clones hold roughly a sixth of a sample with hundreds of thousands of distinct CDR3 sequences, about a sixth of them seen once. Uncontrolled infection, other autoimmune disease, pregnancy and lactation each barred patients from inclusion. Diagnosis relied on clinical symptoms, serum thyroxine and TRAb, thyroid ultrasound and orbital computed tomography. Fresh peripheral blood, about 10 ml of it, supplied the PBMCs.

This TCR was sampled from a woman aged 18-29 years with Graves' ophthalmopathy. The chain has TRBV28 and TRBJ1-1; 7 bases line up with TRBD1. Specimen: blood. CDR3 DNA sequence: TGTGCCAGCAGTCCCGGGACAGTTCACACTGAAGCTTTCTTT. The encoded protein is CASSPGTVHTEAFF. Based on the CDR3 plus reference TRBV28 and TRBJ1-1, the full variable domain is DVKVTQSSRYLVKRTGEKVFLECVQDMDHENMFWYRQDPGLGLRLIYFSYDVKMKEKGDIPEGYSVSREKKERFSLILESASTNQTSMYLCASSPGTVHTEAFFGQGTRLTVV.